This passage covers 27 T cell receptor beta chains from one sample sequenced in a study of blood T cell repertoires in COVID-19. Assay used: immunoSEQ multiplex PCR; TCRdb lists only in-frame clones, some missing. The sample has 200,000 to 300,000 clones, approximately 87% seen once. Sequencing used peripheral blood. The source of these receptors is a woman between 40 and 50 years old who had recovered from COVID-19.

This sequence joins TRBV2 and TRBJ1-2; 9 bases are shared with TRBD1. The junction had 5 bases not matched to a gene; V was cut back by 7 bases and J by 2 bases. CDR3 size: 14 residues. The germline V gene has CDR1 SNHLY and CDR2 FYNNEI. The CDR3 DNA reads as TGTGCCAGCATGCGGGACAGGGACAACTATGGCTACACCTTC. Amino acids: CASMRDRDNYGYTF.

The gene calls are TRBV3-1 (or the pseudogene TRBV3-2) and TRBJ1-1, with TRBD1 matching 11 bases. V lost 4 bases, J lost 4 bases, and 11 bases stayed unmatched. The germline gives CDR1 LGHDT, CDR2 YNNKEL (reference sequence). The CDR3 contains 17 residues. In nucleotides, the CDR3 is TGTGCCAGCAGCCGAGGACAGGGGGCCCTCGTTGGCACTGAAGCTTTCTTT. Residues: CASSRGQGALVGTEAFF.

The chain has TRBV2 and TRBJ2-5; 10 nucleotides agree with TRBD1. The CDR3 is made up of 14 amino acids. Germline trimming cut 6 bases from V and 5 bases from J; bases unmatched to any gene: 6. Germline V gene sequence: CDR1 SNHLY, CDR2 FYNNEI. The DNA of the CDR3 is TGTGCCAGCAGGACGACAGGGGGCTGGGAGACCCAGTACTTC. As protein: CASRTTGGWETQYF. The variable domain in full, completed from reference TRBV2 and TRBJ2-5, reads EPEVTQTPSHQVTQMGQEVILRCVPISNHLYFYWYRQILGQKVEFLVSFYNNEISEKSEIFDDQFSVERPDGSNFTLKIRSTKLEDSAMYFCASRTTGGWETQYFGPGTRLLVL.

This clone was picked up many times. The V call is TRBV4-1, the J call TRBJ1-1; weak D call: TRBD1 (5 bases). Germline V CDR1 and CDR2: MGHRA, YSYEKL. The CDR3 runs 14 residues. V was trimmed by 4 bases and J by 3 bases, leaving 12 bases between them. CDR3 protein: CASSLPGGYTEAFF. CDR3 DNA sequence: TGCGCCAGCAGCCTGCCGGGGGGGTACACTGAAGCTTTCTTT.

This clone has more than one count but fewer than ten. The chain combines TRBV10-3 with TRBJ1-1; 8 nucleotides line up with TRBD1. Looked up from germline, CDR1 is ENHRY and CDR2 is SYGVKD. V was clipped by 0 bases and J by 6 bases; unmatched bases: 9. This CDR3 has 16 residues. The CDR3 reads CAISESWTGLNSEAFF. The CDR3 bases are TGTGCCATCAGTGAGTCTTGGACAGGGCTGAATTCTGAAGCTTTCTTT.

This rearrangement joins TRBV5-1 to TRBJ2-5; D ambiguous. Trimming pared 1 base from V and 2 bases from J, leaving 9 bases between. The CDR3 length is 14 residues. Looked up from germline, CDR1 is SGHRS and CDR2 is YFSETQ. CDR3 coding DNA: TGCGCCAGCAGCTTGATGCGGAGACAAGAGACCCAGTACTTC. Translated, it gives CASSLMRRQETQYF.

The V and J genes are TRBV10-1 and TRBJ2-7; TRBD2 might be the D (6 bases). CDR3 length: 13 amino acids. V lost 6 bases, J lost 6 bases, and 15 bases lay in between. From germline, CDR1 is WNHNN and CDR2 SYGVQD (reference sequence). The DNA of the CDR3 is TGCGCCAGCAGCGCGCGACTGCGGGGCGAGCAGTACTTC. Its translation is CASSARLRGEQYF.

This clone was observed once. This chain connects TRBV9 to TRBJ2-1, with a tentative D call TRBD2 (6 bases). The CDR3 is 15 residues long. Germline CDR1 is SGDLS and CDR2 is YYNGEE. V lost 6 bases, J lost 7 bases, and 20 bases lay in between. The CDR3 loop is CASTPGDWPGNEQFF. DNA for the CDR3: TGTGCCAGCACCCCTGGGGACTGGCCGGGGAATGAGCAGTTCTTC. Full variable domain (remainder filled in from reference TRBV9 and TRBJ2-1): DSGVTQTPKHLITATGQRVTLRCSPRSGDLSVYWYQQSLDQGLQFLIQYYNGEERAKGNILERFSAQQFPDLHSELNLSSLELGDSALYFCASTPGDWPGNEQFFGPGTRLTVL.

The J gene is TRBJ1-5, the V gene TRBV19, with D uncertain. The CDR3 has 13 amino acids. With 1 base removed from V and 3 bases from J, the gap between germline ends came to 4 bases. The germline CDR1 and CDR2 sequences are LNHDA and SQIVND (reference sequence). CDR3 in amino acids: CASSIGPNQPQHF. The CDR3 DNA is TGTGCCAGTAGTATAGGGCCCAATCAGCCCCAGCATTTT.

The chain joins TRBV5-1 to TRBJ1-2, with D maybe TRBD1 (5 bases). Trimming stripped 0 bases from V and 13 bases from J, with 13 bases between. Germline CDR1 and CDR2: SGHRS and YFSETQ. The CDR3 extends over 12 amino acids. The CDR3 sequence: CASSLGQGTGTF. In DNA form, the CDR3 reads TGCGCCAGCAGCTTGGGGCAGGGTACAGGCACCTTC.

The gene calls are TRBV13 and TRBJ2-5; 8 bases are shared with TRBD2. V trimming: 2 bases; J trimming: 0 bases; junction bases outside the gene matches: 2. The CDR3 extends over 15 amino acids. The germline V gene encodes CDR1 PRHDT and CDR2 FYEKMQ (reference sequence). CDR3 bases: TGTGCCAGCAGCTTAAAGCGGGAGTACCAAGAGACCCAGTACTTC. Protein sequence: CASSLKREYQETQYF.

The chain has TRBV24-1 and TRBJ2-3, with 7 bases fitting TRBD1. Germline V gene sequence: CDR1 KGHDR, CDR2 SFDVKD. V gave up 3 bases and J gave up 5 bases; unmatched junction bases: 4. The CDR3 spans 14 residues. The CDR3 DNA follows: TGTGCCACCAGTGATCCCGCAGGGGGAGATACGCAGTATTTT. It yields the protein CATSDPAGGDTQYF.

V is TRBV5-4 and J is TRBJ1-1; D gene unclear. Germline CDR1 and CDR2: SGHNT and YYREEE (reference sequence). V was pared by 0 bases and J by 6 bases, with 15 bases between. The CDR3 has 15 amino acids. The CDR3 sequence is CASSLVPSAQAEAFF. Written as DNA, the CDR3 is TGTGCCAGCAGCTTGGTCCCCAGTGCGCAGGCTGAAGCTTTCTTT.

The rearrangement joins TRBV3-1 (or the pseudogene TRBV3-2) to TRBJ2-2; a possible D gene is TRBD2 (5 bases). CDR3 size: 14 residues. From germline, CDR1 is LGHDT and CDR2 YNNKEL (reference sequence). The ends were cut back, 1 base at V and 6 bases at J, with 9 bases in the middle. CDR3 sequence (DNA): TGTGCCAGCAGCCAAGTCTACGGGGCCGGGGAGCTGTTTTTT. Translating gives CASSQVYGAGELFF.

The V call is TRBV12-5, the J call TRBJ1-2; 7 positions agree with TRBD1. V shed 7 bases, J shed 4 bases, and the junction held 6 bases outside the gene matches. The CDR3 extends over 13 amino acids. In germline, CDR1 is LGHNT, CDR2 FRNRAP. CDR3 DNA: TGTGCTAGTGTCGGACAGGTCTTCTATGGCTACACCTTC. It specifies CASVGQVFYGYTF.

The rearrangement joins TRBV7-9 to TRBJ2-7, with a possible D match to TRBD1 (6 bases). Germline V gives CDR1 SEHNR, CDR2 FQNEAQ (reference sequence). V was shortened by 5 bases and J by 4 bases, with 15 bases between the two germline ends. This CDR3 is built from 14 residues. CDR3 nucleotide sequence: TGTGCCAGCAGCATGTCTGGGGGCAATTACGAGCAGTACTTC. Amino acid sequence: CASSMSGGNYEQYF.

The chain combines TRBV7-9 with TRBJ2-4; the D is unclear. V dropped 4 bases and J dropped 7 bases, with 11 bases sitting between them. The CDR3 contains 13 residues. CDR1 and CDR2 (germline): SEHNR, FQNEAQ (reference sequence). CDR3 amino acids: CASSSPLSNIQYF. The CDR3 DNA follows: TGTGCCAGCAGCTCCCCCCTCTCGAACATTCAGTACTTC.

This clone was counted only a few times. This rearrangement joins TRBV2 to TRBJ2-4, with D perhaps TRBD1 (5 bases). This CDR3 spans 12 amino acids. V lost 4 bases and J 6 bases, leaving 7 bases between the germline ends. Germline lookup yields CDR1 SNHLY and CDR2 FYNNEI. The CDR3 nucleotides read TGTGCCAGCAGTGCACAGGTAAACATTCAGTACTTC. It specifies CASSAQVNIQYF.

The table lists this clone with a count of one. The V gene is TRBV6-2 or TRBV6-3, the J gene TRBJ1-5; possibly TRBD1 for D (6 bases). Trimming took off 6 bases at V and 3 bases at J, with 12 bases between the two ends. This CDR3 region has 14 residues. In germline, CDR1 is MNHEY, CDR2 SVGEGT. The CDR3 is CASSPGQSNQPQHF. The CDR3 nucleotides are TGTGCCAGCAGCCCCGGACAGTCCAATCAGCCCCAGCATTTT.

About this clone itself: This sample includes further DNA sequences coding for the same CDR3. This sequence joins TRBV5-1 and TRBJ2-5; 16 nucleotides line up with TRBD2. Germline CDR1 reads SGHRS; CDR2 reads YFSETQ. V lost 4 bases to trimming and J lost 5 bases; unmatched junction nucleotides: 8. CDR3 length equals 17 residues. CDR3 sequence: CASSPGLAGGPGETQYF. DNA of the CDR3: TGCGCCAGCAGCCCGGGACTAGCGGGGGGGCCCGGGGAGACCCAGTACTTC.

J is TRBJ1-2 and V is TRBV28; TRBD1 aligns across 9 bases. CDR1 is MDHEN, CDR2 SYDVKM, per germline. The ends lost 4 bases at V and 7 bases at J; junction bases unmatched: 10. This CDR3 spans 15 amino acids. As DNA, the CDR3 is TGTGCCAGCAGTTCTCAACCGGGACAGGGCTTTGGCTACACCTTC. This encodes CASSSQPGQGFGYTF.

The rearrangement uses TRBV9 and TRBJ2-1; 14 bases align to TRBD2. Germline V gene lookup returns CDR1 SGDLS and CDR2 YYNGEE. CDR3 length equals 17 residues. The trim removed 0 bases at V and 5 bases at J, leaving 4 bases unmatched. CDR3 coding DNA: TGTGCCAGCAGCGTAGCTACGGGACTAGCGGGGGACAATGAGCAGTTCTTC. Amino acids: CASSVATGLAGDNEQFF. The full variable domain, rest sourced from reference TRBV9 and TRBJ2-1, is DSGVTQTPKHLITATGQRVTLRCSPRSGDLSVYWYQQSLDQGLQFLIQYYNGEERAKGNILERFSAQQFPDLHSELNLSSLELGDSALYFCASSVATGLAGDNEQFFGPGTRLTVL.

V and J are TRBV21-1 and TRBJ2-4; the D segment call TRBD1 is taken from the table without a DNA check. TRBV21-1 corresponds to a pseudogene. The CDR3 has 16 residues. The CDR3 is CASSKAKGVAKNIQYF. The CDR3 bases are TGTGCCAGCAGCAAAGCCAAAGGGGTAGCCAAAAACATTCAGTACTTC.

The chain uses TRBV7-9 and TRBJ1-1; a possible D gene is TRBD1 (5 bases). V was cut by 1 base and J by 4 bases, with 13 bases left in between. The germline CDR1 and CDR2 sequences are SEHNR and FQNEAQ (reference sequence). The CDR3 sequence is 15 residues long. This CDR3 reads CASSLDKGAVTEAFF. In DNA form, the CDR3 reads TGTGCCAGCAGCTTAGATAAAGGGGCAGTCACTGAAGCTTTCTTT.

CDR3 nucleotide sequence: TGTGCCAGCAGTGGAGTCGGCGGGCGCTCGAAATCGGATACGCAGTATTTT. As protein: CASSGVGGRSKSDTQYF. The chain carries TRBV6-1 and TRBJ2-3, with a weak D call TRBD2 (5 bases). CDR3 size: 17 residues. With 4 bases removed from V and 6 bases from J, the gap between germline ends came to 23 bases. Germline V gene data show CDR1 as MNHNS and CDR2 as SASEGT.

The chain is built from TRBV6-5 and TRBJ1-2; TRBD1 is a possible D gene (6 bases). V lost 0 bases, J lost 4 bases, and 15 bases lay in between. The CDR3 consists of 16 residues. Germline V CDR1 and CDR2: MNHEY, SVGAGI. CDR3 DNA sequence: TGTGCCAGCAGTTACTCGCAGGGGACAATAGTCTATGGCTACACCTTC. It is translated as CASSYSQGTIVYGYTF.

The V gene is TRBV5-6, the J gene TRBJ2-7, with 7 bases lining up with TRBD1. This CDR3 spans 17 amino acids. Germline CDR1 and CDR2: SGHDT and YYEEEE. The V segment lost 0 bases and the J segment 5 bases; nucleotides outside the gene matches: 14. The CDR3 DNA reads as TGTGCCAGCAGCTTGGCGTGGGGGATGACAGGGAGCGACGAGCAGTACTTC. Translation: CASSLAWGMTGSDEQYF.